The 19 T cell receptor beta chains presented below share a single source sample, sequenced in a study of lymphopenia after photon versus proton radiotherapy. Some clones are missing from TCRdb's copy, which holds only in-frame ones; the method was immunoSEQ multiplex PCR. The sample shows around 20,000 clones, 80% to 90% of them seen only once. Sequenced material: peripheral blood, taken from a patient treated with photon-based radiotherapy. The receptors derive from a woman between 50 and 59 years old with pancreatic cancer.

J is TRBJ2-7 and V is TRBV14, with 7 bases lining up with TRBD2. Germline CDR1 reads SGHDN; CDR2 reads FVKESK. The CDR3 totals 16 residues. Trimming cost V 1 base and J 0 bases; bases outside gene matches: 6. The CDR3 region is CASSQVAGGFSYEQYF. CDR3 DNA sequence: TGTGCCAGCAGCCAAGTTGCCGGGGGGTTCTCCTACGAGCAGTACTTC.

There are a few counts of this clone. J is TRBJ2-7 and V is TRBV2; no clear D gene. V was clipped by 4 bases and J by 3 bases, with 13 bases between them. CDR3 size: 14 residues. The V gene's germline CDR1 is SNHLY and CDR2 FYNNEI. The CDR3 coding sequence is TGTGCCAGCAGTGTCGTAACCTACTACTACGAGCAGTACTTC. The encoded protein is CASSVVTYYYEQYF.

The CDR3 sequence: CASSPRDEETQYF. Written as DNA, the CDR3 is TGTGCCAGCTCACCGCGGGACGAAGAGACCCAGTACTTC. The V and J genes are TRBV18 and TRBJ2-5; perhaps TRBD2 as D (6 bases). CDR1 is KGHSH and CDR2 is LQKENI in the germline V gene. The ends were cut back, 3 bases at V and 3 bases at J, with 8 bases in the middle. The CDR3 runs to 13 residues.

The chain employs TRBV28 and TRBJ2-3; maybe TRBD1 (6 bases). This CDR3 spans 18 amino acids. Per the germline V gene, CDR1 is MDHEN and CDR2 is SYDVKM. V was pared by 4 bases and J by 2 bases, with 22 bases between. CDR3 bases: TGTGCCAGCAGTTCTGCGCCCCGGAAGGACAGCAACACAGATACGCAGTATTTT. Encoded protein: CASSSAPRKDSNTDTQYF.

The V gene is TRBV6-5, the J gene TRBJ2-3; TRBD2 matches at 9 bases. The germline V gene has CDR1 MNHEY and CDR2 SVGAGI. V lost 6 bases to trimming and J lost 10 bases; unmatched junction nucleotides: 2. This CDR3 spans 11 amino acids. CDR3 sequence (DNA): TGTGCCAGCAGGGAGCGGGAGGCGCAGTATTTT. The encoded protein is CASREREAQYF.

The V gene is TRBV15, the J gene TRBJ2-7, with D possibly matching TRBD2 (6 bases). The V end was cut by 4 bases, the J end by 4 bases, with 14 bases between. The germline gives CDR1 LNHNV, CDR2 YYDKDF (reference sequence). CDR3 length: 14 amino acids. The CDR3 region is CATSMDYGRYEQYF. The DNA of the CDR3 is TGTGCCACCAGCATGGACTATGGGCGGTACGAGCAGTACTTC.

J is TRBJ2-7 and V is TRBV11-2; D is perhaps TRBD1 (5 bases). Germline CDR1 SGHAT, CDR2 FQNNGV. Trimming took off 3 bases at V and 7 bases at J, with 13 bases between the two ends. The CDR3 contains 13 residues. For the CDR3, the DNA is TGTGCCAGCAGCTTGGCATTAAGGGGTGAGCAGTACTTC. Residues: CASSLALRGEQYF.

The chain couples TRBV30 to TRBJ1-2, with D possibly TRBD1 on 5 matching bases. The length of the CDR3 is 15 residues. Trimming took 7 bases from V and 5 from J, leaving 23 bases between them. CDR1 is GTSNPN, CDR2 SVGIG, per germline (reference sequence). CDR3 sequence (DNA): TGTGCCTTACGTATTGGGACGGTCGGTTTTTATGGCTACACCTTC. Amino acid sequence: CALRIGTVGFYGYTF.

A few counts support this clone. The CDR3 nucleotides are TGTGCCAGCAGCTCTGCTCGTCGGATCTATGGCTACACCTTC. Its translation is CASSSARRIYGYTF. V is TRBV7-9 and J is TRBJ1-2; no definite D call. The CDR3 runs 14 residues. The V end lost 4 bases, the J end lost 4 bases, and 13 bases lay between the germline ends. CDR1 is SEHNR, CDR2 FQNEAQ, per germline (reference sequence).

The J gene is TRBJ2-7, the V gene TRBV5-5; D is perhaps TRBD1 (6 bases). V was pared by 4 bases and J by 3 bases, with 11 bases between. Germline V CDR1 and CDR2: SGHKS, YYEKEE (reference sequence). CDR3 size: 13 residues. CDR3 loop: CASSRQADYEQYF. DNA for the CDR3: TGTGCCAGCAGCCGACAGGCGGACTACGAGCAGTACTTC.

V gene TRBV9 combines with J gene TRBJ1-4; tentatively, D is TRBD1 (5 bases). CDR3 length equals 15 residues. CDR1 and CDR2 (germline): SGDLS, YYNGEE. V shed 1 base and J shed 7 bases, with 14 bases lying between them. The CDR3 DNA sequence: TGTGCCAGCAGCGTAATCGGGGCCCGGGGTGAAAAACTGTTTTTT. Protein sequence: CASSVIGARGEKLFF.

The chain employs TRBV4-3 and TRBJ2-5; possible D gene TRBD1, 6 bases. The CDR3 consists of 14 residues. The germline CDR1 and CDR2 sequences are LGHNA and YSLEER. Deletions cut 1 base from V and 0 bases from J, with 6 bases between. The CDR3 sequence: CASSQGQDQETQYF. CDR3 DNA: TGCGCCAGCAGCCAAGGACAGGACCAAGAGACCCAGTACTTC.

This clone was detected only a few times. This chain connects TRBV4-3 to TRBJ2-2, with D maybe TRBD2 (6 bases). V lost 1 base, J lost 10 bases, and 19 bases lay in between. The CDR3 consists of 16 residues. Germline-derived CDR1 and CDR2 are LGHNA and YSLEER. CDR3 sequence: CASSQGGGSGRSELFF. The CDR3, as DNA: TGCGCCAGCAGCCAAGGCGGCGGTAGCGGAAGGTCGGAGCTGTTTTTT.

The chain links TRBV28 to TRBJ1-1; weak D call: TRBD1 (5 bases). The CDR3 extends over 14 amino acids. CDR1 and CDR2 from the germline V gene are MDHEN and SYDVKM. Trimming left V 5 bases short and J 8 bases short, with 18 bases between. The CDR3 DNA sequence: TGTGCCAGCAGTCCTGGGACGGCAACCATCGAAGCTTTCTTT. Protein sequence: CASSPGTATIEAFF.

V usage is TRBV7-3 and J usage is TRBJ2-7, with TRBD1 identical over 7 bases. Germline CDR1 and CDR2: SGHTA and FQGTGA. V lost 1 base, J lost 3 bases, and 3 bases stayed unmatched. The CDR3 sequence is 14 residues long. In DNA form, the CDR3 reads TGTGCCAGCAGCTTAATGCCAGGGGGCTACGAGCAGTACTTC. Amino acid sequence: CASSLMPGGYEQYF.

This clone was seen a single time. The chain joins TRBV28 to TRBJ2-5; 9 nucleotides line up with TRBD2. This CDR3 has 14 amino acids. Losses at the gene ends were 6 bases for V and 5 bases for J; bases not matched to a gene: 7. Germline CDR1 and CDR2: MDHEN and SYDVKM. The CDR3 reads CASRLAGVTETQYF. The CDR3 DNA reads TGTGCCAGCAGGTTAGCGGGAGTAACGGAGACCCAGTACTTC.

This chain connects TRBV7-6 to TRBJ2-5, with D perhaps given as TRBD1 or TRBD2 (7 bases each). V dropped 1 base and J dropped 5 bases, with 17 bases sitting between them. Germline V gene lookup returns CDR1 SGHVS and CDR2 FNYEAQ. The CDR3 is 16 residues long. CDR3 nucleotide sequence: TGTGCCAGCAGCTTAGAAGATCCCAGGGGGGGGGAGACCCAGTACTTC. This encodes CASSLEDPRGGETQYF.

The chain recombines TRBV29-1 with TRBJ2-7, with D possibly matching TRBD2 (6 bases). This CDR3 has 12 residues. With 1 base removed from V and 7 bases from J, the gap between germline ends came to 11 bases. CDR1 and CDR2 (germline): SQVTM, ANQGSEA. CDR3 bases: TGCAGCGTTGAAGCCGGGAGCTCAGAGCAGTACTTC. It encodes CSVEAGSSEQYF.

The V and J genes are TRBV29-1 and TRBJ2-1; 10 positions agree with TRBD1. The germline CDR1 and CDR2 sequences are SQVTM and ANQGSEA. The CDR3 is made up of 15 amino acids. J was trimmed by 7 bases and V by 5 bases; bases with no gene match: 11. The CDR3: CSVFDRGQDRNEQFF. CDR3 nucleotide sequence: TGCAGCGTTTTTGACAGGGGGCAGGACAGGAATGAGCAGTTCTTC.